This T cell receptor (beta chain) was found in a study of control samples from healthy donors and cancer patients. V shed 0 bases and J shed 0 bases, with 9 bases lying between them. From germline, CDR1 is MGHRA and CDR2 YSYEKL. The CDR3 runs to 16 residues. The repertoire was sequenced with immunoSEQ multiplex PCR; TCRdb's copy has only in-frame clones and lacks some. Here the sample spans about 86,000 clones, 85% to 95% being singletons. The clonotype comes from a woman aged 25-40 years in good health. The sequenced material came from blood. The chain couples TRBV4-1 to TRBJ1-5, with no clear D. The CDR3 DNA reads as TGCGCCAGCAGCCAAGAGGGCCTATATAGCAATCAGCCCCAGCATTTT. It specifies CASSQEGLYSNQPQHF.